This T cell receptor beta chain stems from a study of blood T cell repertoires in COVID-19. Background on the study: There were acute and convalescent COVID-19 samples, and they came from the United States, Italy and Spain.

Original methodology: Quantification of nucleated cells was approximated via reference gene primer amplification. Assay used: immunoSEQ multiplex PCR; TCRdb lists only in-frame clones, some missing. V, J and clone size are taken as reported in that table, and D and trimming were inferred from the DNA itself. The sample shows about 300,000 clones, approximately 90% of them seen only once. Enrolled during active infection, Seattle patients were then followed longitudinally. The V and J ends lost 4 bases and 1 base respectively, with 11 bases between them. The CDR3 has 14 residues. The germline V gene has CDR1 LNHDA and CDR2 SQIVND (reference sequence).

The specimen sequenced was peripheral blood. This clonotype was sampled from a woman aged 25 to 45 with COVID-19, enrolled during active disease. J is TRBJ2-7 and V is TRBV19; D possibly corresponds to TRBD2 (5 bases). The CDR3, as DNA: TGTGCCAGTAGTAGCCCCACGGGATCCTACGAGCAGTACTTC. The encoded protein is CASSSPTGSYEQYF.